This is a list of T cell receptor beta chains from one sample in a study of blood T cell repertoires in COVID-19. This table comes from immunoSEQ multiplex PCR, and its TCRdb copy is limited to in-frame clones, with some not included. The data contain 350,000 to 450,000 clones, around 87% of them singletons. The sequencing sample was made of PBMCs or T cells enriched from blood (not recorded which). Receptors were obtained from a man aged 35 to 55 in a cohort exposed to, infected with or recovered from COVID-19 (not recorded which). Each CDR3 is given with its conserved first and last residue. Fields, in order: V gene, D gene, clone size, J gene, CDR3 protein, CDR3 DNA. The D gene is left open where the match is weak. Clone size is shown for a subset of rows, as once, few, many or a class of expanded clone.

V gene: TRBV27
D gene: TRBD2
clone size: NA
J gene: TRBJ2-7
CDR3 protein: CASSTSGLAGLYEQYF
CDR3 DNA: TGTGCCAGCAGTACCTCCGGACTAGCGGGACTCTACGAGCAGTACTTC

V gene: TRBV7-8
D gene: NA
clone size: NA
J gene: TRBJ2-6
CDR3 protein: CASSLGHSGANVLTF
CDR3 DNA: TGTGCCAGCAGCTTAGGTCACTCTGGGGCCAACGTCCTGACTTTC

V gene: TRBV28
D gene: NA
clone size: NA
J gene: TRBJ1-1
CDR3 protein: CASRGATEAFF
CDR3 DNA: TGTGCCAGCAGAGGGGCCACTGAAGCTTTCTTT

V gene: TRBV18
D gene: TRBD2
clone size: NA
J gene: TRBJ2-3
CDR3 protein: CASSPPNSGSTDTQYF
CDR3 DNA: TGTGCCAGCTCACCACCGAATAGCGGGAGCACAGATACGCAGTATTTT

V gene: TRBV5-1
D gene: NA
clone size: NA
J gene: TRBJ2-1
CDR3 protein: CASYPTDYYHEQFF
CDR3 DNA: TGCGCCAGCTACCCTACCGACTATTATCATGAGCAGTTCTTC

V gene: TRBV5-4
D gene: TRBD1
clone size: once
J gene: TRBJ2-1
CDR3 protein: CASSLRVTGGYNEQFF
CDR3 DNA: TGTGCCAGCAGCTTGCGGGTGACAGGGGGCTACAATGAGCAGTTCTTC

V gene: TRBV27
D gene: NA
clone size: NA
J gene: TRBJ2-2
CDR3 protein: CASSFLRGELFF
CDR3 DNA: TGTGCCAGCAGTTTTCTGAGGGGGGAGCTGTTTTTT

V gene: TRBV19
D gene: TRBD1
clone size: NA
J gene: TRBJ1-1
CDR3 protein: CASRTKSGGYTEAFF
CDR3 DNA: TGTGCCAGTAGGACTAAATCAGGGGGTTACACTGAAGCTTTCTTT

V gene: TRBV5-4
D gene: NA
clone size: NA
J gene: TRBJ2-6
CDR3 protein: CASTDSSGANVLTF
CDR3 DNA: TGTGCCAGCACCGACAGCTCTGGGGCCAACGTCCTGACTTTC

V gene: TRBV27
D gene: TRBD2
clone size: NA
J gene: TRBJ2-7
CDR3 protein: CASRGLAGGRGSYEQYF
CDR3 DNA: TGTGCCAGCAGGGGACTAGCGGGAGGGAGAGGCTCCTACGAGCAGTACTTC

V gene: TRBV6-5
D gene: TRBD2
clone size: NA
J gene: TRBJ2-7
CDR3 protein: CASSGATSGRSEQYF
CDR3 DNA: TGTGCCAGCAGCGGTGCTACTAGCGGGAGATCCGAGCAGTACTTC

V gene: TRBV30
D gene: NA
clone size: NA
J gene: TRBJ2-2
CDR3 protein: CAWLGRGYTGELFF
CDR3 DNA: TGTGCCTGGCTGGGTAGGGGTTACACCGGGGAGCTGTTTTTT